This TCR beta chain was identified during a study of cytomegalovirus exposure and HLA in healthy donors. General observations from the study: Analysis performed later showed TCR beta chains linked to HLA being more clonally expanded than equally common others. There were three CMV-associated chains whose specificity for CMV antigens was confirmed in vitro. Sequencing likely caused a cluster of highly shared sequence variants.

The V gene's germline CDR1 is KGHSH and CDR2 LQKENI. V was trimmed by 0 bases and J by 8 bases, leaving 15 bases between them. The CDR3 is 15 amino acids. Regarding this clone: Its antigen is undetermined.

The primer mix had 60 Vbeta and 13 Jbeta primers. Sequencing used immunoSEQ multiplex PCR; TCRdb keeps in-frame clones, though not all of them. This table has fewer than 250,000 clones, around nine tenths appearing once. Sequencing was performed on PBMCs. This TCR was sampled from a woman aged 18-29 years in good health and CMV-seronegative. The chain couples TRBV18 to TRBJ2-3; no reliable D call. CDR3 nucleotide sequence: TGTGCCAGCTCACCACCGGCTCTCGGAGAAGGTACGCAGTATTTT. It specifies CASSPPALGEGTQYF.